The present T cell receptor (beta chain) was sequenced within a study of early T cells in non-severe SARS-CoV-2 infection. Study background: Chains were unpaired, as sequencing was done on bulk RNA from unsorted whole blood.

This clonotype has a count of ten or more. A single record per CDR3 protein comes from TCRdb applying MiXCR to the 5' RACE reads. The repertoire holds 35,000 to 40,000 distinct CDR3 sequences, roughly 5% seen once, with around 24% in the top ten. The sequencing sample was made of whole blood. This clonotype was obtained from an adult who was a healthcare worker with PCR-confirmed SARS-CoV-2 infection or an uninfected control (not recorded which).

The CDR3 region is CASSYQTPGGGGTDTQYF. The CDR3 DNA is TGTGCCAGCAGTTACCAGACTCCGGGAGGGGGCGGCACAGATACGCAGTATTTT. The chain carries TRBV6-5 and TRBJ2-3; TRBD2 is a possible D gene (8 bases). The V and J ends lost 2 bases and 1 base respectively, with 19 bases between them. CDR3 size: 18 residues. Germline loops: CDR1 MNHEY, CDR2 SVGAGI.